This entry describes one T cell receptor (beta chain). The data originate from a study of blood T cell repertoires in COVID-19. Study as a whole: Samples of COVID-19 (acute and convalescent) were obtained from the United States, Italy and Spain. PBMCs, B-cell-depleted T cells, or T cells provided the cDNA or gDNA that made up the material.

The CDR3 totals 15 residues. CDR1 is MNHEY and CDR2 is SMNVEV in the germline V gene (reference sequence). Trimming took off 4 bases at V and 5 bases at J, with 17 bases between the two ends. In the authors' workflow: Reference gene primer amplification gave estimated nucleated cell counts. The repertoire was sequenced with immunoSEQ multiplex PCR; TCRdb's copy has only in-frame clones and lacks some. The V and J calls and the clone size are those of that table, but D and trimming were determined from the DNA. Of fewer than 350,000 clones in the sample, around 86% are singletons; the top ten hold about 10%.

The receptor was derived from a man between 40 and 49 years old with active or convalescent COVID-19. This chain links TRBV27 with TRBJ2-5; D is possibly TRBD2 (5 bases). The source material was peripheral blood. DNA for the CDR3: TGTGCCAGCAGTTCCAGAGCGACCCGAGGGGAGACCCAGTACTTC. As protein: CASSSRATRGETQYF.